The 9 T cell receptor beta chains below come from one sample, sequenced in a study of blood T cell repertoires in COVID-19. Only in-frame clones appear in the TCRdb table, and some are missing; sequencing was by immunoSEQ multiplex PCR. The sample carries about 200,000 clones, around nine tenths recorded once. The sequenced sample consisted of peripheral blood. Receptors originate from a human donor in a cohort sampled during active COVID-19.

The rearrangement uses TRBV6-6 and TRBJ2-1; 10 positions match TRBD2. Per the germline V gene, CDR1 is MNHNY and CDR2 is SVGAGI (reference sequence). After removal of 10 bases from V and 6 bases from J, the junction contained 6 bases not matched to a gene. CDR3 length: 13 amino acids. The CDR3 here is CATQRGGINEQFF. The CDR3 DNA is TGTGCCACCCAGCGGGGGGGCATCAATGAGCAGTTCTTC.

The chain recombines TRBV6-6 with TRBJ1-1; 7 bases match TRBD1. This CDR3 region has 12 residues. Germline V lookup: CDR1 MNHNY, CDR2 SVGAGI (reference sequence). Trimming at V came to 2 bases and at J to 10 bases, leaving 4 bases not matched to a gene. CDR3 in DNA: TGTGCCAGCAGTTACGGGAACAGGGGAGCTTTCTTT. It translates to CASSYGNRGAFF.

This clone showed up just once. The chain carries TRBV11-3 and TRBJ2-1; 7 bases are shared with TRBD1. The CDR3 spans 14 residues. CDR1 is SGHNT and CDR2 is YENEEA in the germline V gene. V lost 5 bases, J lost 4 bases, and 5 bases stayed unmatched. The CDR3 DNA is TGTGCCAGCAGCCCCCCGGACAGGTACAATGAGCAGTTCTTC. Amino acid sequence: CASSPPDRYNEQFF.

V is TRBV6-5 and J is TRBJ1-2; D may be TRBD1 (6 bases). This CDR3 has 14 amino acids. Germline assignment: CDR1 MNHEY and CDR2 SVGAGI. Trimming took 4 bases from V and 8 from J, leaving 17 bases between them. The CDR3 DNA is TGTGCCAGCAGTTCTTCCGGGAATAGGGGGGGCTACACCTTC. It specifies CASSSSGNRGGYTF.

The chain uses TRBV11-2 and TRBJ1-1; D might be TRBD1 (6 bases). V lost 0 bases to trimming and J lost 1 base, with 9 bases between them. The CDR3 length is 15 residues. CDR1 and CDR2 from the germline V gene are SGHAT and FQNNGV. This chain's CDR3 is CASSLEGAGNTEAFF. DNA for the CDR3: TGTGCCAGCAGCTTAGAGGGGGCGGGGAACACTGAAGCTTTCTTT.

This rearrangement joins TRBV10-3 to TRBJ2-7; 11 bases agree with TRBD2. V lost 6 bases and J lost 2; bases outside the gene matches: 3. The CDR3 contains 14 residues. Germline CDR1 is ENHRY and CDR2 is SYGVKD. The CDR3 here is CAIRTTSGTYEQYF. The CDR3 DNA reads TGTGCCATCAGGACGACTAGCGGGACCTACGAGCAGTACTTC.

The V gene is TRBV7-7, the J gene TRBJ2-5; D not certain. The CDR3 runs 15 residues. The V and J ends lost 3 bases and 5 bases respectively, with 16 bases between them. Looked up from germline, CDR1 is SSHAT and CDR2 is FNYEAQ (reference sequence). CDR3 amino acids: CASSFIGQPGETQYF. DNA for the CDR3: TGTGCCAGCAGCTTTATTGGGCAGCCTGGGGAGACCCAGTACTTC. The full variable domain, completed using reference TRBV7-7 and TRBJ2-5, is GAGVSQSPRYKVTKRGQDVTLRCDPISSHATLYWYQQALGQGPEFLTYFNYEAQPDKSGLPSDRFSAERPEGSISTLTIQRTEQRDSAMYRCASSFIGQPGETQYFGPGTRLLVL.

V usage is TRBV27 and J usage is TRBJ1-4, with D possibly TRBD1 on 5 matching bases. The V gene's germline CDR1 is MNHEY and CDR2 SMNVEV (reference sequence). The V gene lost 6 bases and the J gene lost 4 bases, with 15 bases spanning the gap. CDR3 length equals 15 residues. CDR3: CASRPPGVRNEKLFF. The DNA of the CDR3 is TGTGCCAGCAGGCCTCCGGGGGTTCGTAATGAAAAACTGTTTTTT.

The rearrangement joins TRBV30 to TRBJ2-7, with 12 bases fitting TRBD2. The CDR3 consists of 13 residues. The ends lost 3 bases at V and 5 bases at J; junction bases unmatched: 2. Per germline, CDR1 GTSNPN and CDR2 SVGIG (reference sequence). The CDR3 loop reads CAWRRTSGNEQYF. The CDR3 DNA is TGTGCCTGGAGGCGGACTAGCGGGAACGAGCAGTACTTC. The variable domain in full, completed from reference TRBV30 and TRBJ2-7, reads SQTIHQWPATLVQPVGSPLSLECTVEGTSNPNLYWYRQAAGRGLQLLFYSVGIGQISSEVPQNLSASRPQDRQFILSSKKLLLSDSGFYLCAWRRTSGNEQYFGPGTRLTVT.